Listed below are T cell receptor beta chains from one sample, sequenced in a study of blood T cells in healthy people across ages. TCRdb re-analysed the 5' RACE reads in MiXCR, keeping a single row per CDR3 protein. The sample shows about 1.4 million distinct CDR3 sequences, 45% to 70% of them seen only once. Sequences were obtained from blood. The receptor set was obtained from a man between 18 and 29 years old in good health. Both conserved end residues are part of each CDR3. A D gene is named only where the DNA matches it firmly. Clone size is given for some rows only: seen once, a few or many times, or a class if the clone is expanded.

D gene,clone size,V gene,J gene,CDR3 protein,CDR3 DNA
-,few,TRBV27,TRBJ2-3,CASRPISTDTQYF,TGTGCCAGCAGGCCAATCAGCACAGATACGCAGTATTTT
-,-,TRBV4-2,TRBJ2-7,CASSQEGNYEQYF,TGTGCCAGCAGCCAAGAGGGAAACTACGAGCAGTACTTC
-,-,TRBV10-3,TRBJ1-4,CAISSRRTNEKLFF,TGTGCCATCAGCAGCAGGAGAACTAATGAAAAACTGTTTTTT
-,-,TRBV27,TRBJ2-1,CASSLTPGIDEQFF,TGTGCCAGCAGCTTAACACCTGGCATAGATGAGCAGTTCTTC
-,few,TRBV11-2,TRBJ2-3,CANNLNTDTQYF,TGTGCCAACAACCTCAACACAGATACGCAGTATTTT
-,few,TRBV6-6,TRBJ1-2,CASSYHSLDGYTF,TGTGCCAGCAGTTACCACAGTCTTGACGGCTACACCTTC
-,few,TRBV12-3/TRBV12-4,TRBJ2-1,CASSFGRWTPGPYNEQFF,TGTGCCAGCAGTTTCGGTCGTTGGACTCCCGGGCCTTACAATGAGCAGTTCTTC
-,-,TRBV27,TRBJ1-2,CASGLKVNYGYTF,TGTGCCAGCGGACTAAAGGTTAACTATGGCTACACCTTC
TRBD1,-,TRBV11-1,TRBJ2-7,CASSSDRGDEQYF,TGTGCCAGCAGCTCCGACAGGGGGGACGAGCAGTACTTC
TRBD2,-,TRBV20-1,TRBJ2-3,CSAPFPGGGTDTQYF,TGCAGTGCGCCCTTTCCTGGGGGGGGCACAGATACGCAGTATTTT
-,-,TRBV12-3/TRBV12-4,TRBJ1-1,CTSRRGEAFF,TGTACCAGCAGAAGGGGTGAAGCTTTCTTT
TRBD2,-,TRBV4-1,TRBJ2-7,CASSQTPSGSYEQYF,TGCGCCAGCAGCCAGACCCCTAGCGGAAGCTACGAGCAGTACTTC
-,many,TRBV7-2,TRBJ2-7,CASSLVGGDYEQYF,TGTGCCAGCAGTTTAGTCGGCGGAGACTACGAGCAGTACTTC
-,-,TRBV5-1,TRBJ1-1,CASSPPSNTEAFF,TGCGCCAGCAGCCCCCCGTCAAACACTGAAGCTTTCTTT